This T cell receptor beta chain derives from a study of beta chain features in type 1 diabetes. Sequenced material consisted of expressed TCRB transcripts (all of the isolated RNA was reverse transcribed). Assay used: immunoSEQ multiplex PCR; TCRdb lists only in-frame clones, some missing. The sample carries roughly 370,000 clones, approximately 13% recorded once. V lost 7 bases and J lost 12, with 21 bases in between. The CDR3 consists of 14 residues. Germline V gene data show CDR1 as LNHDA and CDR2 as SQIVND (reference sequence). This clonotype was obtained from a man aged 25-40 years in good health. The sample was naive CD4+ T cells from blood. The chain links TRBV19 to TRBJ1-4; perhaps TRBD1 as D (6 bases). The CDR3 reads CASKPPQGRGELFF. DNA of the CDR3: TGTGCCAGTAAACCCCCCCAGGGGAGGGGGGAACTGTTTTTT.